This T cell receptor beta chain was identified in a study of blood T cell repertoires in COVID-19. Study at large: Acute-phase and convalescent COVID-19 samples originated in the United States, Italy and Spain. In each case, the material was cDNA or gDNA derived from T cells, B-cell-depleted T cells, or PBMCs.

As handled by the study authors: How many nucleated cells were present was estimated from reference gene primer amplification. Sequencing used immunoSEQ multiplex PCR; TCRdb keeps in-frame clones, though not all of them. V, J and clone size reflect that table, while D and trimming were determined from the DNA. The sample shows some 150,000 clones, roughly 86% of them seen only once. The J segment lost 7 bases and the V segment lost 1 base, leaving 0 bases of the junction unmatched. CDR1 is SGHAT, CDR2 FQNNGV, per germline. The CDR3 length is 13 residues. The sample consisted of peripheral blood. This TCR derives from an older man with acute or convalescent COVID-19. This chain connects TRBV11-2 to TRBJ1-1, with 10 bases aligning to TRBD1. CDR3 sequence: CASSLGTGGEAFF. CDR3 coding DNA: TGTGCCAGCAGCTTAGGGACAGGGGGTGAAGCTTTCTTT.